The source of this T cell receptor (beta chain) is a study of blood T cell repertoires in COVID-19. About the study: Researchers got acute and convalescent COVID-19 samples from the United States, Italy and Spain. T cells, B-cell-depleted T cells, or PBMCs supplied cDNA or gDNA.

Authors' methods: The assay estimated nucleated cells by amplifying reference gene primers. Here immunoSEQ multiplex PCR was the method, and the copy in TCRdb shows in-frame clones only, minus some. The V and J calls and clone size come from that table; D and trimming were worked out from the DNA. Among 120,000 to 150,000 clones, around 85% were seen once, and the ten largest hold roughly 3%. The receptor was isolated from a woman aged 40-49 years with active or convalescent COVID-19. The sample consisted of peripheral blood.

The CDR3 loop is CASSLTRGRSPLHF. The CDR3 DNA is TGTGCCAGCAGCCTGACCAGGGGTAGGTCACCCCTCCACTTT. The chain is built from TRBV2 and TRBJ1-6; D is possibly TRBD1 (6 bases). The CDR3 totals 14 residues. Trimming stripped 6 bases from V and 10 bases from J, with 16 bases between. Germline V gives CDR1 SNHLY, CDR2 FYNNEI. Based on the CDR3 plus reference TRBV2 and TRBJ1-6, the full variable domain is EPEVTQTPSHQVTQMGQEVILRCVPISNHLYFYWYRQILGQKVEFLVSFYNNEISEKSEIFDDQFSVERPDGSNFTLKIRSTKLEDSAMYFCASSLTRGRSPLHFGNGTRLTVT.